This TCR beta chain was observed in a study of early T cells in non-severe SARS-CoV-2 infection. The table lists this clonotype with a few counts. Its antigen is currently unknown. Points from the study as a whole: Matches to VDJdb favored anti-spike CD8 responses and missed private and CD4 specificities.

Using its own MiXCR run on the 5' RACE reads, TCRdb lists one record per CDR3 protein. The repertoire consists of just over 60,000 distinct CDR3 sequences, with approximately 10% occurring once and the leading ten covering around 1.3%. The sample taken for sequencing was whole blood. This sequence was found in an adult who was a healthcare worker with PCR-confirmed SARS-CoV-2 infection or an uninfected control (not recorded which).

The CDR3 nucleotides read TGCAGCGTTGAATATTCCACAGATACGCAGTATTTT. Amino acids: CSVEYSTDTQYF. This sequence joins TRBV29-1 and TRBJ2-3; the D is unclear. Trimming took off 2 bases at V and 2 bases at J, with 5 bases between the two ends. The CDR3 sequence is 12 residues long. CDR1 and CDR2 (germline): SQVTM, ANQGSEA.